This is a list of T cell receptor beta chains from one sample in a study of shared clonotypes between healthy human individuals. TCRdb keeps only in-frame clones here, not all; method: immunoSEQ multiplex PCR. The sample lists about 560,000 clones, roughly 72% seen once, with around 11% in the top ten. Sequencing used PBMCs. The receptors derive from a woman between 40 and 50 years old in good health. Some clones in this sample may be carry-over from other donors' samples. Both conserved end residues are part of each CDR3. Each record gives: D gene, J gene, V gene, CDR3 protein, CDR3 DNA. A D gene is named only where the DNA matches it firmly.

>TRBD1|TRBJ1-4|TRBV18
CASSPQGAIEKLFF
TGTGCCAGCTCACCGCAGGGGGCCATTGAAAAACTGTTTTTT
>TRBD1|TRBJ2-7|TRBV7-2
CASRLPPGTGSHEQYF
TGTGCCAGCCGCTTACCCCCCGGGACAGGTAGCCACGAGCAGTACTTC
>TRBD1|TRBJ2-5|TRBV5-1
CASVQGAGRETQYF
TGCGCCAGCGTACAGGGGGCGGGGAGAGAGACCCAGTACTTC
>TRBD2|TRBJ2-1|TRBV28
CASSQTSGRGNEQFF
TGTGCCAGCAGTCAGACTAGCGGGAGGGGCAATGAGCAGTTCTTC
>TRBD1|TRBJ2-7|TRBV5-1
CASSLAGTGGGEQYF
TGCGCCAGCAGCTTGGCGGGGACAGGGGGCGGTGAGCAGTACTTC
>TRBD1|TRBJ2-7|TRBV29-1
CSVDKGTAEQYF
TGCAGCGTTGACAAGGGGACAGCCGAGCAGTACTTC
>TRBD2|TRBJ2-7|TRBV27
CASSLNSGSYSYEQYF
TGTGCCAGCAGTTTAAATAGCGGGAGCTACTCCTACGAGCAGTACTTC
>.|TRBJ1-1|TRBV28
CASSPGLGRTEAFF
TGTGCCAGCAGTCCGGGGTTGGGTCGCACTGAAGCTTTCTTT
>.|TRBJ2-2|TRBV5-1
CASSLGLAITGELFF
TGCGCCAGCAGCTTGGGTCTAGCGATTACCGGGGAGCTGTTTTTT
>.|TRBJ1-4|TRBV6-6
CASSFGARNEKLFF
TGTGCCAGCAGCTTTGGGGCCCGTAATGAAAAACTGTTTTTT
>.|TRBJ2-5|TRBV7-8
CASSPDRQVLVWETQYF
TGTGCCAGCAGCCCCGATAGACAGGTCCTAGTGTGGGAGACCCAGTACTTC